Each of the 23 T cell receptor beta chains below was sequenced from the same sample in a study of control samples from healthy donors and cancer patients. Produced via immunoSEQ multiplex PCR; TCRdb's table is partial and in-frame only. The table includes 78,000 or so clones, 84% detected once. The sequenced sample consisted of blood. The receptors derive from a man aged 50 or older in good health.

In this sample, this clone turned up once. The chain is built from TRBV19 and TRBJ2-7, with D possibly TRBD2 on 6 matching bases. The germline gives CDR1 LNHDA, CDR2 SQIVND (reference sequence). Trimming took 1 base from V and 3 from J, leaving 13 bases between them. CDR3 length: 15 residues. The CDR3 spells CASSIVGGVSYEQYF. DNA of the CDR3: TGTGCCAGTAGTATAGTGGGGGGAGTCAGCTACGAGCAGTACTTC.

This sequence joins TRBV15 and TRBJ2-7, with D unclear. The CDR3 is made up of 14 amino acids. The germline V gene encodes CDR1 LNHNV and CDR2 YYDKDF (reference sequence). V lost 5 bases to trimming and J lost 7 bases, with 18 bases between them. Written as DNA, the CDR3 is TGTGCCACCAGCCGTCAGTACCCTACTGGGGAGCAGTACTTC. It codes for CATSRQYPTGEQYF. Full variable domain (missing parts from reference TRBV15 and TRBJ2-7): DAMVIQNPRYQVTQFGKPVTLSCSQTLNHNVMYWYQQKSSQAPKLLFHYYDKDFNNEADTPDNFQSRRPNTSFCFLDIRSPGLGDTAMYLCATSRQYPTGEQYFGPGTRLTVT.

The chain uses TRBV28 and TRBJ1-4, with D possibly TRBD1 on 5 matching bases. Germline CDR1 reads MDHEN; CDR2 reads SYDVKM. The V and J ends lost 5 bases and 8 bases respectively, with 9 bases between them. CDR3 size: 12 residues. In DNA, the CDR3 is TGTGCCAGCAGTCGAAGGGGCGAAAAACTGTTTTTT. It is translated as CASSRRGEKLFF.

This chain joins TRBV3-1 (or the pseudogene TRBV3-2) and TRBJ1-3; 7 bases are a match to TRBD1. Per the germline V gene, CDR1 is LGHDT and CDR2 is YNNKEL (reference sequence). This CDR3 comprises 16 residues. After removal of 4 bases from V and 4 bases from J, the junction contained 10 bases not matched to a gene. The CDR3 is CASSRQGAGGGNTIYF. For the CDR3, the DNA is TGTGCCAGCAGCCGACAAGGGGCAGGGGGAGGAAACACCATATATTTT.

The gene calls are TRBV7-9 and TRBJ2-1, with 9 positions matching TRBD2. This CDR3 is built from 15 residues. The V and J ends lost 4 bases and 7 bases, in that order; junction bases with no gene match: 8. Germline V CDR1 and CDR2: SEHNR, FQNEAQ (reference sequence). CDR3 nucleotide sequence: TGTGCCAGCAGCTCTAGTAGCGGGAGACGGAATGAGCAGTTCTTC. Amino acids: CASSSSSGRRNEQFF.

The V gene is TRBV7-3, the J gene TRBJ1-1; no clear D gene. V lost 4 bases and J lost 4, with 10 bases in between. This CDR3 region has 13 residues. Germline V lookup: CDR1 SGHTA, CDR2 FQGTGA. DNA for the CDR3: TGTGCCAGCAGCTCAAGACCCGGCACTGAAGCTTTCTTT. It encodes CASSSRPGTEAFF.

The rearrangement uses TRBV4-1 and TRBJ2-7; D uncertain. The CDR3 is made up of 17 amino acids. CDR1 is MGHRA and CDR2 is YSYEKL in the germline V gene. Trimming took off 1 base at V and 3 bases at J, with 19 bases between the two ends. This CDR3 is CASSQGVGGWASYEQYF. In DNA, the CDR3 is TGCGCCAGCAGCCAAGGAGTCGGCGGCTGGGCGAGCTACGAGCAGTACTTC.

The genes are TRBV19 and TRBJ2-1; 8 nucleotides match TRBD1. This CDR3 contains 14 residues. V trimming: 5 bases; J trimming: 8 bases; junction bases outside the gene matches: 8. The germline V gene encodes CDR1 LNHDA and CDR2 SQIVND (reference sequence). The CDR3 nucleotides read TGTGCCAGTAGTCGGACAGGGCCCCCTGATGAGCAGTTCTTC. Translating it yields CASSRTGPPDEQFF.

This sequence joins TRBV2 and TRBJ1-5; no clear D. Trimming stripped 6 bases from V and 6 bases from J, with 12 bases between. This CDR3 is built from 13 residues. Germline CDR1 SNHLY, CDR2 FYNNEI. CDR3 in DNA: TGTGCCAGCAGAATGGACCCGGGTCAGCCCCAGCATTTT. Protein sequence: CASRMDPGQPQHF.

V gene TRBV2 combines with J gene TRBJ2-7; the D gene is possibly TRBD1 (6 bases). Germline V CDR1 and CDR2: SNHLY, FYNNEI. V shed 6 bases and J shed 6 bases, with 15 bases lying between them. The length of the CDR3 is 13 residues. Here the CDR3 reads CASRRPPGAEQYF. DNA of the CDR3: TGTGCCAGCAGGCGCCCGCCAGGGGCCGAGCAGTACTTC. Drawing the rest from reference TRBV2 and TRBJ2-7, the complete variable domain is EPEVTQTPSHQVTQMGQEVILRCVPISNHLYFYWYRQILGQKVEFLVSFYNNEISEKSEIFDDQFSVERPDGSNFTLKIRSTKLEDSAMYFCASRRPPGAEQYFGPGTRLTVT.

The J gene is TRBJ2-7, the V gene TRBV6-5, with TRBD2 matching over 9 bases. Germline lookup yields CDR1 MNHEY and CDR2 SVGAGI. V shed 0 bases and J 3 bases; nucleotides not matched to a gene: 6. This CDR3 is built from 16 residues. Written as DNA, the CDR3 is TGTGCCAGCAGTTACTCGAGCCCGCGGGAGGGCTACGAGCAGTACTTC. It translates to CASSYSSPREGYEQYF.

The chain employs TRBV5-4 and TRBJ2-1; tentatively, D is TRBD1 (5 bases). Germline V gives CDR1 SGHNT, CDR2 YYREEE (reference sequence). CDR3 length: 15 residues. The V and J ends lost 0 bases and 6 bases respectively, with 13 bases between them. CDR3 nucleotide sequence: TGTGCCAGCAGCTTGGCCGCAGGGATTAGCAATGAGCAGTTCTTC. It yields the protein CASSLAAGISNEQFF. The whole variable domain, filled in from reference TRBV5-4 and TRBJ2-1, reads ETGVTQSPTHLIKTRGQQVTLRCSSQSGHNTVSWYQQALGQGPQFIFQYYREEENGRGNFPPRFSGLQFPNYSSELNVNALELDDSALYLCASSLAAGISNEQFFGPGTRLTVL.

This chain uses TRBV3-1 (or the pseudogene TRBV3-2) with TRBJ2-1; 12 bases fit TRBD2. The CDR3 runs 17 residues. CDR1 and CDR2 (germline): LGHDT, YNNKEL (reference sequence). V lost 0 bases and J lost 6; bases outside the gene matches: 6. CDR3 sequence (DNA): TGTGCCAGCAGCCAAGAGGGCCTAGCGGGAGGGCCCAATGAGCAGTTCTTC. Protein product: CASSQEGLAGGPNEQFF.

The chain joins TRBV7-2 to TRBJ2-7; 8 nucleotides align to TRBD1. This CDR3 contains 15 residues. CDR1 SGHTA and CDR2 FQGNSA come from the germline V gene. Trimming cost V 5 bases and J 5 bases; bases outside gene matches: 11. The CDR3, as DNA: TGTGCCAGCAGCGCATACAGGGGGTTAGGCGACGAGCAGTACTTC. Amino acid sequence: CASSAYRGLGDEQYF.

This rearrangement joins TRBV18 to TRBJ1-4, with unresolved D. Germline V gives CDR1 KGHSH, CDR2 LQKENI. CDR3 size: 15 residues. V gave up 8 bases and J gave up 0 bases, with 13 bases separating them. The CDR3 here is CASRGFFATNEKLFF. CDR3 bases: TGTGCCAGCCGCGGTTTTTTTGCAACTAATGAAAAACTGTTTTTT.

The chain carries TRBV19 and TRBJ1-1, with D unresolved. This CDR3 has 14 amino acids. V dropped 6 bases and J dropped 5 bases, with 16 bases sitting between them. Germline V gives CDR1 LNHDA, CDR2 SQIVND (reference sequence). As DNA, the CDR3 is TGTGCCAGTAGAGCCGGGGATCGAGAGACTGAAGCTTTCTTT. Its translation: CASRAGDRETEAFF.

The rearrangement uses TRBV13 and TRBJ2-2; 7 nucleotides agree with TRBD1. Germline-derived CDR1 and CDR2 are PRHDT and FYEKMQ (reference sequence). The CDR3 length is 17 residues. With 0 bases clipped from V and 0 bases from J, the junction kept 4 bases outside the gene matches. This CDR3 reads CASSLGGQVSNTGELFF. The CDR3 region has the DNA TGTGCCAGCAGCTTAGGCGGACAGGTCTCGAACACCGGGGAGCTGTTTTTT.

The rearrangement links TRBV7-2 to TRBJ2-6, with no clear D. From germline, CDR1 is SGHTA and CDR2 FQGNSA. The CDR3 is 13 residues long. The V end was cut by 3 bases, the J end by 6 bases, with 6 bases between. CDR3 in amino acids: CASSFRLANVLTF. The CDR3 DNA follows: TGTGCCAGCAGCTTCCGCCTGGCCAACGTCCTGACTTTC.

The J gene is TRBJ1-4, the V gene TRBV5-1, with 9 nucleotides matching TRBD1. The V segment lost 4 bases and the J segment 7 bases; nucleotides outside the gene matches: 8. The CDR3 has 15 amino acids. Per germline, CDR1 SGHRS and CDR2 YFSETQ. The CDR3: CASSPQTGGLEKLFF. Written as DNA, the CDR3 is TGCGCCAGCAGCCCCCAGACAGGGGGTCTTGAAAAACTGTTTTTT.

The CDR3 reads CASSPDTSPFF. CDR3 DNA: TGTGCCAGCAGCCCCGACACTTCCCCGTTCTTC. V and J are TRBV7-6 and TRBJ2-1, with D hard to call. Germline lookup yields CDR1 SGHVS and CDR2 FNYEAQ. This CDR3 contains 11 residues. V was trimmed by 5 bases and J by 15 bases, leaving 14 bases between them.

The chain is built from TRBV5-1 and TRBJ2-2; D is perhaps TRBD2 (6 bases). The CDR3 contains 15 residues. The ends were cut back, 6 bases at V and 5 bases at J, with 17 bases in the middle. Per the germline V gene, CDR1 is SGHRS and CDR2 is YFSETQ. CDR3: CASTIQAAGTGELFF. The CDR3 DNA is TGCGCCAGCACCATACAGGCCGCGGGGACCGGGGAGCTGTTTTTT.

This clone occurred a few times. In DNA form, the CDR3 reads TGTGCCAGCAGTTTGCGGATGGATGGCAATCAGCCCCAGCATTTT. It is translated as CASSLRMDGNQPQHF. The V call is TRBV6-5, the J call TRBJ1-5; unclear D gene. V was clipped by 4 bases and J by 2 bases, with 12 bases between them. Germline assignment: CDR1 MNHEY and CDR2 SVGAGI. This CDR3 is 15 amino acids long.

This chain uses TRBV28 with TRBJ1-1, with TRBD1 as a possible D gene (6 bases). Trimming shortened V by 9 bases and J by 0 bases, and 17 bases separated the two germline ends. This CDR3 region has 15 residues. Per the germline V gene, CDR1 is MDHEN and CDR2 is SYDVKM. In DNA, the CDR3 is TGTGCCAGTTCCCCAGGGGAGGCGGTGAACACTGAAGCTTTCTTT. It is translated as CASSPGEAVNTEAFF.